Many counts were recorded for the clone carrying this T cell receptor (beta chain). These data come from a study of response to subunit inactivated influenza vaccine. The V and J ends lost 5 bases and 4 bases, in that order; junction bases with no gene match: 4. Germline assignment: CDR1 SEHNR and CDR2 FQNEAQ (reference sequence). The CDR3 extends over 15 amino acids. Via MiXCR, TCRdb re-called the RT-PCR reads, giving one row per CDR3 protein. The sample holds about 700,000 distinct CDR3 sequences, around 15% seen once. Sequencing was performed on PBMCs from blood, taken 14 days before vaccination. This chain links TRBV7-9 with TRBJ2-1, with TRBD2 matching over 11 bases. This TCR came from a man over 45 who received an inactivated influenza vaccine. Here the CDR3 reads CASSPGTSGYNEQFF. Written as DNA, the CDR3 is TGTGCCAGCAGCCCCGGGACTAGCGGTTACAATGAGCAGTTCTTC.